The clone carrying this T cell receptor (beta chain) was counted ten times or more. Its target is not known. This sample is drawn from a study of HIV-infected children after antiretroviral therapy interruption. Study-level information: Children were on planned treatment interruption or continuous treatment.

The treatment denotes: PENTA 11 planned treatment interruption arm or continuous ART arm. Study results and limitations: By the end of treatment interruption, naive CD4+ clonality (Gini) increased.

Unique molecular identifiers were included in an RNA-based 3' RACE TCR library. One entry per CDR3 protein results from TCRdb running MiXCR on the 3' RACE reads. Of about 89,000 distinct CDR3 sequences in the sample, 6.9% were seen once. The CDR3 has 15 amino acids. Germline V lookup: CDR1 MNHNS, CDR2 SASEGT. The V end lost 7 bases, the J end lost 7 bases, and 20 bases lay between the germline ends. The sequence came from a pool of human donors with HIV. The gene calls are TRBV6-1 and TRBJ1-5; tentatively, D is TRBD1 (5 bases). Sequenced material: CD45RA+ CD4+ T cells from PBMCs, pooled from several time points, taken from a donor given antiretroviral therapy, either interrupted or continuous. Subset given: naive CD4+ CD45RA+ CD45RO- T cells. The DNA for the CDR3 is TGTGCCAGCACCCAAAACGGGGGAGGGGACCAGCCCCAGCATTTT. This codes for CASTQNGGGDQPQHF.